This entry lists 22 T cell receptor beta chains sequenced from one sample in a study of neurological immune-mediated disorders. TCRdb reprocessed the 5' RACE reads with MiXCR, giving one entry per CDR3 protein. The sample holds about 30,000 distinct CDR3 sequences; 5.5% to 6% are singletons and the top ten take approximately 2.1%. The specimen sequenced was CD4+ T cells from blood. These receptors came from a woman in her 50s in good health.

This clonotype has ten or more counts. This rearrangement joins TRBV12-3 or TRBV12-4 to TRBJ1-4; 8 nucleotides line up with TRBD1. V lost 5 bases to trimming and J lost 7 bases; unmatched junction nucleotides: 9. The CDR3 extends over 15 amino acids. CDR3 in amino acids: CASSTFQGAGEKLFF. Written as DNA, the CDR3 is TGTGCCAGCAGTACCTTCCAGGGGGCAGGTGAAAAACTGTTTTTT.

This clonotype was seen many times. The J gene is TRBJ2-7, the V gene TRBV5-1; 7 bases map to TRBD1. Trimming cost V 4 bases and J 0 bases; bases outside gene matches: 4. The length of the CDR3 is 14 residues. Germline V gene data show CDR1 as SGHRS and CDR2 as YFSETQ. The CDR3 DNA is TGCGCCAGCAGCAGGGACAGTCACTCCTACGAGCAGTACTTC. Its translation: CASSRDSHSYEQYF.

This clonotype was recorded at least ten times. The J gene is TRBJ2-7, the V gene TRBV27, with a weak D call TRBD2 (6 bases). Germline loops: CDR1 MNHEY, CDR2 SMNVEV (reference sequence). This CDR3 region has 13 residues. V was cut by 10 bases and J by 2 bases, with 15 bases left in between. The CDR3 DNA reads TGTGCCACCCTGGGGAGGCGCCCCTACGAGCAGTACTTC. Translated, it gives CATLGRRPYEQYF.

This clonotype showed up just a few times. This chain uses TRBV12-3 or TRBV12-4 with TRBJ2-1; TRBD2 is a possible D gene (6 bases). The CDR3 length is 12 residues. Trimming left V 6 bases short and J 14 bases short, with 17 bases between. This CDR3 is CASSSTSSGKFF. The CDR3 DNA follows: TGTGCCAGCAGCTCGACTAGTTCGGGAAAGTTCTTC.

This clonotype was counted ten times or more. This sequence joins TRBV7-2 and TRBJ2-4, with no clear D. The CDR3 is 17 residues long. V was trimmed by 1 base and J by 6 bases, leaving 19 bases between them. Germline V gene data show CDR1 as SGHTA and CDR2 as FQGNSA. CDR3 protein: CASSLVPGGVSGNIQYF. In DNA form, the CDR3 reads TGTGCCAGCAGCTTAGTTCCAGGTGGTGTCTCCGGAAACATTCAGTACTTC.

This clonotype was found many times. The chain links TRBV20-1 to TRBJ1-5; 7 bases are shared with TRBD1. In germline, CDR1 is DFQATT, CDR2 SNEGSKA (reference sequence). The CDR3 totals 15 residues. V dropped 2 bases and J dropped 5; count of bases not matched to a gene: 9. DNA of the CDR3: TGCAGTGCTAGACCCTTCGACAGGGCGCATCAGCCCCAGCATTTT. It yields the protein CSARPFDRAHQPQHF.

This clonotype was counted many times. The chain couples TRBV20-1 to TRBJ2-1; either TRBD1 or TRBD2 may supply D (5 bases each). The germline V and J ends were trimmed by 6 bases and 5 bases, with 17 bases remaining between them. The CDR3 is made up of 14 amino acids. CDR1 is DFQATT, CDR2 SNEGSKA, per germline (reference sequence). The CDR3 loop reads CSAQGRFRDNEQFF. CDR3 bases: TGCAGTGCGCAGGGACGGTTCCGGGACAATGAGCAGTTCTTC.

This clonotype appeared many times. The rearrangement links TRBV14 to TRBJ2-2; no firm D call. V shed 4 bases and J shed 4 bases, with 10 bases lying between them. The CDR3 has 14 amino acids. The germline V gene has CDR1 SGHDN and CDR2 FVKESK. The CDR3 reads CASSPRTGTGELFF. The CDR3 DNA sequence: TGTGCCAGCAGCCCGAGGACGGGCACCGGGGAGCTGTTTTTT. Variable domain in full (rest from reference TRBV14 and TRBJ2-2): EAGVTQFPSHSVIEKGQTVTLRCDPISGHDNLYWYRRVMGKEIKFLLHFVKESKQDESGMPNNRFLAERTGGTYSTLKVQPAELEDSGVYFCASSPRTGTGELFFGEGSRLTVL.

The sample holds many counts of this clonotype. The V gene is TRBV2, the J gene TRBJ2-3; TRBD2 matches at 8 bases. Trimming cost V 11 bases and J 4 bases; bases outside gene matches: 11. The germline CDR1 and CDR2 sequences are SNHLY and FYNNEI. This CDR3 comprises 14 residues. The CDR3 protein is CAGTGTRGPDTQYF. The CDR3 region has the DNA TGTGCCGGAACCGGGACTAGAGGCCCAGATACGCAGTATTTT.

There are a few counts of this clonotype. The chain recombines TRBV20-1 with TRBJ2-1; 7 positions match TRBD2. The CDR3 is 15 residues long. Germline CDR1 and CDR2: DFQATT and SNEGSKA (reference sequence). The trim removed 2 bases at V and 9 bases at J, leaving 13 bases unmatched. CDR3 nucleotide sequence: TGCAGTGCTAGATACGGGAGGACCTCGGGGGGTGAGCAGTTCTTC. Translation gives CSARYGRTSGGEQFF.

At least ten counts were recorded for this clonotype. The chain uses TRBV24-1 and TRBJ2-5; D is unclear. Germline CDR1 and CDR2: KGHDR and SFDVKD. The CDR3 extends over 17 amino acids. The ends were cut back, 3 bases at V and 4 bases at J, with 20 bases in the middle. The CDR3 sequence is CATSDPAALQPRETQYF. CDR3 nucleotides: TGTGCCACCAGTGATCCCGCAGCCCTCCAGCCTAGAGAGACCCAGTACTTC.

CDR3 protein: CSVGSAKGEAFF. Written as DNA, the CDR3 is TGCAGCGTTGGATCAGCCAAAGGGGAAGCTTTCTTT. The V gene is TRBV29-1, the J gene TRBJ1-1; D not certain. Germline V lookup: CDR1 SQVTM, CDR2 ANQGSEA. The CDR3 has 12 amino acids. Trimming removed 4 bases at V and 8 bases at J, with 14 bases between. Full variable domain (missing parts from reference TRBV29-1 and TRBJ1-1): SAVISQKPSRDICQRGTSLTIQCQVDSQVTMMFWYRQQPGQSLTLIATANQGSEATYESGFVIDKFPISRPNLTFSTLTVSNMSPEDSSIYLCSVGSAKGEAFFGQGTRLTVV.

This clonotype came up many times. The rearrangement uses TRBV28 and TRBJ2-1; unclear D gene. Trimming cost V 10 bases and J 6 bases, with 10 bases left between them. The CDR3 is made up of 11 amino acids. Germline V gene data show CDR1 as MDHEN and CDR2 as SYDVKM. The CDR3, as DNA: TGTGCCACCAATAGAGTCAATGAGCAGTTCTTC. It translates to CATNRVNEQFF.

At least ten counts were recorded for this clonotype. This chain links TRBV27 with TRBJ2-5; possibly TRBD1 for D (7 bases). The CDR3 is made up of 16 amino acids. Trimming pared 5 bases from V and 2 bases from J, leaving 18 bases between. Germline loops: CDR1 MNHEY, CDR2 SMNVEV (reference sequence). The CDR3 sequence: CASSTRQGGRQETQYF. The CDR3 bases are TGTGCCAGCAGTACTCGCCAGGGGGGACGACAAGAGACCCAGTACTTC.

This clonotype was seen at least ten times. The rearrangement links TRBV20-1 to TRBJ2-5, with a weak D call TRBD1 (5 bases). With 4 bases removed from V and 3 bases from J, the gap between germline ends came to 15 bases. The CDR3 spans 14 residues. From germline, CDR1 is DFQATT and CDR2 SNEGSKA (reference sequence). CDR3 region: CSAKVDNSKETQYF. The DNA of the CDR3 is TGCAGTGCTAAAGTGGACAATAGTAAAGAGACCCAGTACTTC.

This clonotype was seen a handful of times. V gene TRBV7-9 combines with J gene TRBJ2-7, with 7 bases identical to TRBD1. The CDR3 is 15 residues long. After removal of 5 bases from V and 6 bases from J, the junction contained 13 bases not matched to a gene. CDR1 and CDR2 (germline): SEHNR, FQNEAQ (reference sequence). The CDR3 reads CASSSRGFIRGEQYF. The CDR3 DNA follows: TGTGCCAGCAGCAGCAGGGGGTTTATACGGGGCGAGCAGTACTTC.

This clonotype was seen repeatedly, ten times or more. This sequence joins TRBV24-1 and TRBJ1-5; D is ambiguous. Per the germline V gene, CDR1 is KGHDR and CDR2 is SFDVKD. V lost 4 bases to trimming and J lost 6 bases, with 6 bases between them. This CDR3 has 12 residues. CDR3 nucleotides: TGTGCCACCAGTGACCGGGGTCAGCCCCAGCATTTT. It is translated as CATSDRGQPQHF.

This clonotype was counted ten times or more. The chain uses TRBV7-2 and TRBJ1-1, with 7 bases fitting TRBD1. Per germline, CDR1 SGHTA and CDR2 FQGNSA. The CDR3 is made up of 14 amino acids. J gave up 2 bases and V 5 bases, and 5 bases lay outside the gene matches. The CDR3 loop reads CASSDRVINTEAFF. The CDR3 DNA is TGTGCCAGCAGCGACAGGGTTATTAACACTGAAGCTTTCTTT.

The sample holds many counts of this clonotype. The rearrangement links TRBV20-1 to TRBJ2-1, with a possible D match to TRBD2 (5 bases). CDR1 is DFQATT and CDR2 is SNEGSKA in the germline V gene (reference sequence). The CDR3 is made up of 13 amino acids. CDR3 nucleotides: TGCAGCGCGCGAAGGGAGCGACGGAATGAGCAGTTCTTC. Its protein product is CSARRERRNEQFF.

The table lists this clonotype with many counts. The rearrangement uses TRBV20-1 and TRBJ2-7; D is perhaps TRBD1 or TRBD2 (5 bases each). Germline-derived CDR1 and CDR2 are DFQATT and SNEGSKA (reference sequence). The CDR3 extends over 15 amino acids. Trimming took off 1 base at V and 2 bases at J, with 15 bases between the two ends. This chain's CDR3 is CSARAEQRGTYEQYF. The CDR3 DNA is TGCAGTGCTAGAGCAGAGCAGAGGGGCACCTACGAGCAGTACTTC.

On this clonotype: Mismatch with germline at one junction end may stem from a read error. The chain employs TRBV28 and TRBJ2-3; 7 nucleotides line up with TRBD1. Germline CDR1 MDHEN, CDR2 SYDVKM. The CDR3 extends over 14 amino acids. The DNA of the CDR3 is TGTACCAGCAGCCAACAGGGGAGAACAGATACGCAGTATTTT. This encodes CTSSQQGRTDTQYF. The variable domain in full, with the rest retrieved from reference TRBV28 and TRBJ2-3, is DVKVTQSSRYLVKRTGEKVFLECVQDMDHENMFWYRQDPGLGLRLIYFSYDVKMKEKGDIPEGYSVSREKKERFSLILESASTNQTSMYLCTSSQQGRTDTQYFGPGTRLTVL.

This clonotype was counted at least ten times. V usage is TRBV10-3 and J usage is TRBJ1-1; D possibly corresponds to TRBD1 (5 bases). Germline-derived CDR1 and CDR2 are ENHRY and SYGVKD. Trimming took 8 bases from V and 4 from J, leaving 17 bases between them. The CDR3 is made up of 14 amino acids. The CDR3 region is CAIGQGELGTEAFF. DNA of the CDR3: TGTGCCATCGGTCAGGGTGAGTTAGGCACTGAAGCTTTCTTT.